This T cell receptor beta chain originates from a study of cytomegalovirus exposure and HLA in healthy donors. Study in general: Early release data held around 80 million unique TCRs from HLA-typed donors.

With respect to this clone: Antigen: not known.

Looked up from germline, CDR1 is MNHNY and CDR2 is SVGAGI (reference sequence). This CDR3 region has 16 residues. Trimming cost V 4 bases and J 2 bases, with 12 bases left between them. PCR used 60 Vbeta primers and 13 Jbeta primers. Sequencing used immunoSEQ multiplex PCR; TCRdb keeps in-frame clones, though not all of them. The table lists about 260,000 clones, just over 70% of them singletons. Whole-study findings and limits: Donors belonging to an Asian-associated ancestry cluster reportedly showed fewer N-insertions in productive TCRs than the approximately 690-donor mean, according to what a later analysis found. A list of approximately 150 TCR beta chains associated with cytomegalovirus was given. In a later analysis, a missense DCLRE1C variant was linked to TCR beta V- and J-gene trimming.

Sequencing input: PBMCs. This receptor was taken from a female donor in good health and CMV-seronegative. V and J are TRBV6-6 and TRBJ1-6; D might be TRBD1 (5 bases). CDR3 amino acids: CASSFKGLPYNSPLHF. As DNA, the CDR3 is TGTGCCAGCAGTTTCAAGGGGTTACCCTATAATTCACCCCTCCACTTT.